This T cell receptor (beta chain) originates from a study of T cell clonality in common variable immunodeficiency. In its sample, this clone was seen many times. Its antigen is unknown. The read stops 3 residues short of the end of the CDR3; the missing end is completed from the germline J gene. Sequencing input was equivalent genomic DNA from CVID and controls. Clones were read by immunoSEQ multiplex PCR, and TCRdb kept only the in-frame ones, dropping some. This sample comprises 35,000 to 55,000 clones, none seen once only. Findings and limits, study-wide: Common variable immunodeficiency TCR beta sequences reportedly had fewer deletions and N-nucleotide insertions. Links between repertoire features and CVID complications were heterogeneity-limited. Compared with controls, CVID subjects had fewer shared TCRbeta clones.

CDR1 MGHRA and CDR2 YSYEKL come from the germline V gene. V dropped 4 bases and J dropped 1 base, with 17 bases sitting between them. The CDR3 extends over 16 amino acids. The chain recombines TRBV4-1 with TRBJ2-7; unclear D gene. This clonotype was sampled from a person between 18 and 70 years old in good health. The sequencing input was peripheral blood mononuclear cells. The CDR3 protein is CASSPLLRAKSYEQYF. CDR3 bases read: TGCGCCAGCAGCCCTCTCCTTAGGGCTAAGTCCTACGAG.